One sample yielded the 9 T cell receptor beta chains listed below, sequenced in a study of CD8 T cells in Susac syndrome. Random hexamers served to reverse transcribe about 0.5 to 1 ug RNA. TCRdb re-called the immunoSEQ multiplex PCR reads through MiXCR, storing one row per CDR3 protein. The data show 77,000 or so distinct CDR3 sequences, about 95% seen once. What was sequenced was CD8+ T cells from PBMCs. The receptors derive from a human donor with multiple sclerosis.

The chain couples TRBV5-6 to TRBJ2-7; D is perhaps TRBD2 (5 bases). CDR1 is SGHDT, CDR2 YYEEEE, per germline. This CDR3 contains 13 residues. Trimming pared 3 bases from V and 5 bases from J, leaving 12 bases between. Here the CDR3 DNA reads TGTGCCAGCAGCTGGGGTTCGGGGAACGAGCAGTACTTC. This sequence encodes CASSWGSGNEQYF.

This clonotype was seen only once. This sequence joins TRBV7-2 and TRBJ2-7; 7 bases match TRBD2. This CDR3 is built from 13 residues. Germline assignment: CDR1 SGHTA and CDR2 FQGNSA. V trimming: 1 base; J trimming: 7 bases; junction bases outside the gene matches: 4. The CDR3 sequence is CASSLVEGLEQYF. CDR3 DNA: TGTGCCAGCAGCTTAGTAGAGGGACTAGAGCAGTACTTC. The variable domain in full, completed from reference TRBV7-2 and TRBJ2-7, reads GAGVSQSPSNKVTEKGKDVELRCDPISGHTALYWYRQSLGQGLEFLIYFQGNSAPDKSGLPSDRFSAERTGGSVSTLTIQRTQQEDSAVYLCASSLVEGLEQYFGPGTRLTVT.

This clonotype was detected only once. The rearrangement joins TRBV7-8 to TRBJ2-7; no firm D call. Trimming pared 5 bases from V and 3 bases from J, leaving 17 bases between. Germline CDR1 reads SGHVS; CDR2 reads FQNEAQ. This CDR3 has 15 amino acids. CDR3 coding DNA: TGTGCCAGCAGCCCAACGACGGCTCTGCGCTACGAGCAGTACTTC. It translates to CASSPTTALRYEQYF.

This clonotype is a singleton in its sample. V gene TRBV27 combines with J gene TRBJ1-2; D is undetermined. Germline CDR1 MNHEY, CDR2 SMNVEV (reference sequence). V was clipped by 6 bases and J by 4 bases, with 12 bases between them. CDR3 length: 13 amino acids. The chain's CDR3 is CASSLSQSYGYTF. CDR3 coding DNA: TGTGCCAGCAGCCTCTCCCAATCCTATGGCTACACCTTC.

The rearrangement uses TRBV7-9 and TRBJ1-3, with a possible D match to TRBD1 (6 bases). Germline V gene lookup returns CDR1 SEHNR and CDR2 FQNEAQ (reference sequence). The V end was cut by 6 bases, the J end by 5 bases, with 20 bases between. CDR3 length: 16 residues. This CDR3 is CASRGQPALSRNTIYF. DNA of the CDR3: TGTGCCAGCAGAGGACAGCCCGCACTCAGTCGAAACACCATATATTTT.

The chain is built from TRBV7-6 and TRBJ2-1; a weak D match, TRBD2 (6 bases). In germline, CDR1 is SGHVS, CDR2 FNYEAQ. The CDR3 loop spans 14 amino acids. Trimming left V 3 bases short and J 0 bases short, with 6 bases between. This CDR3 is CASSLGGSYNEQFF. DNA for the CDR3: TGTGCCAGCAGCTTGGGGGGCTCCTACAATGAGCAGTTCTTC. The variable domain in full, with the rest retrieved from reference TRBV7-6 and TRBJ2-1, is GAGVSQSPRYKVTKRGQDVALRCDPISGHVSLYWYRQALGQGPEFLTYFNYEAQQDKSGLPNDRFSAERPEGSISTLTIQRTEQRDSAMYRCASSLGGSYNEQFFGPGTRLTVL.

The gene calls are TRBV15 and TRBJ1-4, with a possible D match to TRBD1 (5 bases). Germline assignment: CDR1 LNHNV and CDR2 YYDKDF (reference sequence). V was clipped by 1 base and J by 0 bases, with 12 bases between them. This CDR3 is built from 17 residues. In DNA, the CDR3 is TGTGCCACCAGCAGAGGTGCCGACAGAACAACTAATGAAAAACTGTTTTTT. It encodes CATSRGADRTTNEKLFF.

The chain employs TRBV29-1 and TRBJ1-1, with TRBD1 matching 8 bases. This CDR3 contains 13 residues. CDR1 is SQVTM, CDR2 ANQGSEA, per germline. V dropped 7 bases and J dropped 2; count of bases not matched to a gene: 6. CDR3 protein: CSDMTGENTEAFF. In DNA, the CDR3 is TGCAGCGATATGACAGGGGAAAACACTGAAGCTTTCTTT.

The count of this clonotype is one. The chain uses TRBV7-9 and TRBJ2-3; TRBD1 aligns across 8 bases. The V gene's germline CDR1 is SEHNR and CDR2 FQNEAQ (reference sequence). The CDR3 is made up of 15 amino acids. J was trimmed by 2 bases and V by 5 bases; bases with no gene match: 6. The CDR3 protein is CASSLGQGDTDTQYF. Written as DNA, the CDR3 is TGTGCCAGCAGCCTCGGACAGGGAGACACAGATACGCAGTATTTT.